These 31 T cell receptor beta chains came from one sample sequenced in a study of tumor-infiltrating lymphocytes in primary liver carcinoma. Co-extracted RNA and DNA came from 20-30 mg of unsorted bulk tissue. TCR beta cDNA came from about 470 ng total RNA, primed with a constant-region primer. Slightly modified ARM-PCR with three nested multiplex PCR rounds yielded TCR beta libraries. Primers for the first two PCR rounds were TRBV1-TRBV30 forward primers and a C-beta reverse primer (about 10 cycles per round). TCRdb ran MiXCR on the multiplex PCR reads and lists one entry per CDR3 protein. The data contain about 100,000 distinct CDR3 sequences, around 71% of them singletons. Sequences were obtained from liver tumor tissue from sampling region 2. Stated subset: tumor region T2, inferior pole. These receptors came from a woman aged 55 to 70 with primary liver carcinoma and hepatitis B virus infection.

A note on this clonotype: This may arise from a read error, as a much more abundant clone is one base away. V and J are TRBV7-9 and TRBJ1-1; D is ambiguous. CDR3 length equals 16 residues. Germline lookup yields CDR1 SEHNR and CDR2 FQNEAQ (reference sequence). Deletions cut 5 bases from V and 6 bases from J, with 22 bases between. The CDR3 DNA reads TGTGCCAGCAGCATTGGGAATGGAGGGCGGTCCCCTGAAGCTTTCTTT. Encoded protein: CASSIGNGGRSPEAFF.

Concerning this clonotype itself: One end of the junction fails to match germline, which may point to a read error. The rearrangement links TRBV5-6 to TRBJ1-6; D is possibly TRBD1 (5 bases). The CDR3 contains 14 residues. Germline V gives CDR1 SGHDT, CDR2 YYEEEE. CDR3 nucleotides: TGTGTCAGCAGCTGGGGGACGGAGGTTTCACCCCTCCACTTT. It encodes CVSSWGTEVSPLHF.

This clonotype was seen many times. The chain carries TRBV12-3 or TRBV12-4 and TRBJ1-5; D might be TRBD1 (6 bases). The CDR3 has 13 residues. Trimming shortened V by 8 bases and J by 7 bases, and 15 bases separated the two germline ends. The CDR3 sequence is CASWPGGRQPQHF. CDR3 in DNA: TGTGCCAGCTGGCCGGGGGGCCGGCAGCCCCAGCATTTT.

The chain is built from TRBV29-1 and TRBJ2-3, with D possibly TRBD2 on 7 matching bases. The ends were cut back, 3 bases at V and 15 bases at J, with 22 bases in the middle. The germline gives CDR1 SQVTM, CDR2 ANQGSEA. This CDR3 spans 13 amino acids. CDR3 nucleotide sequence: TGCAGCGTTGATCCGGGGGGCACAGATACGCGATATTTT. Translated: CSVDPGGTDTRYF.

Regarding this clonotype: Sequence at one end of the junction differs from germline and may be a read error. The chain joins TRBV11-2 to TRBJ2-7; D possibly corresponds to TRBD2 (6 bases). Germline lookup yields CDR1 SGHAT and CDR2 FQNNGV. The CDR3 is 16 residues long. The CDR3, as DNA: TGTGCCAGCAGCTACGGAGGGAGTACCTCGGGAAGCGAGCACTACTTC. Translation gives CASSYGGSTSGSEHYF.

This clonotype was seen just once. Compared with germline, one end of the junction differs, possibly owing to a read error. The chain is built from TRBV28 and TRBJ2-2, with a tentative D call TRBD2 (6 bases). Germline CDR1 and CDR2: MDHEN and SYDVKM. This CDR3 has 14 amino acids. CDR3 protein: CASGETINTGGLFF. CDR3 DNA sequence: TGTGCCAGCGGCGAGACTATCAACACCGGGGGGCTGTTTTTT.

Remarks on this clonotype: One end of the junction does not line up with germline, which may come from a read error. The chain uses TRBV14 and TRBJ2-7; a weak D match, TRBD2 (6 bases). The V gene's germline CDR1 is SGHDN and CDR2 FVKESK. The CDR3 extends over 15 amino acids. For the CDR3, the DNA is TGTGTCAGCAGCCTACGCCGGACGGGGGCCTACGAGCAGTACTTC. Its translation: CVSSLRRTGAYEQYF.

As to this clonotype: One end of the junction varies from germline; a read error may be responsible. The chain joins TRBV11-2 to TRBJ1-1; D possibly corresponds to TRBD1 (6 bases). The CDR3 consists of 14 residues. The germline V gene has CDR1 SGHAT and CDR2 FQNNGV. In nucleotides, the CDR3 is TGTGCCGGCAGCTTAGAGCAGGGGAGGGCTGAAGCTCCCTTT. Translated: CAGSLEQGRAEAPF.

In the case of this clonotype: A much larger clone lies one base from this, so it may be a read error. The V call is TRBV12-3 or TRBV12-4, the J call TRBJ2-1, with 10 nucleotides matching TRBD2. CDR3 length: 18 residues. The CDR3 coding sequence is TGTGCCAGCAGTTTTGAGGCAGGGCCGGGACTAGCGTACAATGAGCGGTTCTTC. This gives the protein CASSFEAGPGLAYNERFF.

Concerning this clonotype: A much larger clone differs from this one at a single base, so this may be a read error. The CDR3 sequence: CSSSYQGGHTIYF. The CDR3 region has the DNA TGTTCCAGCAGCTACCAGGGGGGGCACACCATATATTTT. V is TRBV6-5 and J is TRBJ1-3, with 7 positions matching TRBD1. The V gene's germline CDR1 is MNHEY and CDR2 SVGAGI. The CDR3 runs 13 residues.

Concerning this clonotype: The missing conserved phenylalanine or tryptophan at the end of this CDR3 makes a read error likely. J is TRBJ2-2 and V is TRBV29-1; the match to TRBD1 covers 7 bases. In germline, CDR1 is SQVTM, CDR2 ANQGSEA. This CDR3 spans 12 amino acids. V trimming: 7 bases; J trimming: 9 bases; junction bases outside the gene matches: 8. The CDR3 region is CSAGTAPRELFL. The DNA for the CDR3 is TGCAGCGCCGGGACAGCCCCCAGGGAGCTGTTTTTG.

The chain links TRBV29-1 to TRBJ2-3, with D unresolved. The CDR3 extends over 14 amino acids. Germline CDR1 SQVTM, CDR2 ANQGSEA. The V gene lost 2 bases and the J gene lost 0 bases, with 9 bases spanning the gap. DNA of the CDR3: TGCAGCGTTGAACGAGGAGTGAGCACAGATACGCAGTATTTT. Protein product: CSVERGVSTDTQYF.

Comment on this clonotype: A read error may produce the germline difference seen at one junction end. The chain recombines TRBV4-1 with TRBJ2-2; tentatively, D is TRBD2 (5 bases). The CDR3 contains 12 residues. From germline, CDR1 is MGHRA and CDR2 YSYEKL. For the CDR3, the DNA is TGCTCCAGCAGCTATAGTACCGGGGAGCTATTTTTT. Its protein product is CSSSYSTGELFF.

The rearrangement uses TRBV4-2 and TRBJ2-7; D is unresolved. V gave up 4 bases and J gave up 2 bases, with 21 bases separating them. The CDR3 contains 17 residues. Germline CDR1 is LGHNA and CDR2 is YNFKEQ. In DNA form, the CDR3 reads TGTGCCAGCAGCCCCTGGATAGCTATCAATGGGACCTACGAGCAGTACTTC. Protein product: CASSPWIAINGTYEQYF.

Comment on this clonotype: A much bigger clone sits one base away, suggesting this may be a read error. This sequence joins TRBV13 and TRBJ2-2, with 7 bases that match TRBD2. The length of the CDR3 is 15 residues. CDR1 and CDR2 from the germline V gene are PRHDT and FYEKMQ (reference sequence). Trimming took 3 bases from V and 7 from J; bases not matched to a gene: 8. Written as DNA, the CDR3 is TGTGCCAGCAGCTTCGAGACTAGCCCCGGCGGGGAGCTGTTTTTT. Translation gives CASSFETSPGGELFF.

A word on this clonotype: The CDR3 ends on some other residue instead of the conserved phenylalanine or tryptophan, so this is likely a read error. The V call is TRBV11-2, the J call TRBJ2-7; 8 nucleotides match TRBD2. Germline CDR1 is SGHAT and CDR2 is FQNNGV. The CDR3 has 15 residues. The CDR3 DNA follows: TGCGCCAGCATCTTAGGTGCGGGAGGTGGCTACGAGCAGTACCTC. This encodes CASILGAGGGYEQYL.

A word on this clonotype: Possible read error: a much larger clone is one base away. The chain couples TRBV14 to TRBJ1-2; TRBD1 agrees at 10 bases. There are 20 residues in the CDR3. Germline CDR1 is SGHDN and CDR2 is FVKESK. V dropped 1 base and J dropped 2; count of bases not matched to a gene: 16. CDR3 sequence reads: CASSQGALGDRGPQNYGYTF. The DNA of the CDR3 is TGTGCCAGCAGCCAAGGGGCCCTTGGAGACAGGGGGCCCCAAAACTATGGCTACACCTTC.

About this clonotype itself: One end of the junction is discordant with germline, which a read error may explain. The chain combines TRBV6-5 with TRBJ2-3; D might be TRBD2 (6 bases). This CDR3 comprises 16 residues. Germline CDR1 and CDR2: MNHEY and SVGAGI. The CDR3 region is CASSGAGLATTDTQCF. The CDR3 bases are TGTGCCAGCAGCGGGGCCGGGCTAGCGACCACAGATACGCAGTGTTTT.

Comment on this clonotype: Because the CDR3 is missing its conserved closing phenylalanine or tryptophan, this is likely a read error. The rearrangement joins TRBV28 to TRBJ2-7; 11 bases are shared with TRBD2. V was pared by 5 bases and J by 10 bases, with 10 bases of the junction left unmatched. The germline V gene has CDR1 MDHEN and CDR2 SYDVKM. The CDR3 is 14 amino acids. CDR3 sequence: CASSPYSSGRAQYL. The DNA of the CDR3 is TGTGCCAGCAGTCCCTACAGTAGCGGGAGGGCCCAGTACCTC.

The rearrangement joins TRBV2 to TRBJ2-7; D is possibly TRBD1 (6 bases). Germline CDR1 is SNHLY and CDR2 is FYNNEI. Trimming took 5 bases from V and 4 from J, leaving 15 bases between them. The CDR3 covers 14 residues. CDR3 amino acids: CASSYREMAYEQYF. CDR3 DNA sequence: TGTGCCAGCAGTTACAGGGAGATGGCGTACGAGCAGTACTTC.

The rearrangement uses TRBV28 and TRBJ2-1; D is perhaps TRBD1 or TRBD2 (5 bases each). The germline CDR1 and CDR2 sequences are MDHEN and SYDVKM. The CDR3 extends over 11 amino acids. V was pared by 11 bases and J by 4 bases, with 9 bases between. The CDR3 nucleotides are TGTGCCCCTGGGGGATACAATGAGCAGTTCTTC. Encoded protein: CAPGGYNEQFF.

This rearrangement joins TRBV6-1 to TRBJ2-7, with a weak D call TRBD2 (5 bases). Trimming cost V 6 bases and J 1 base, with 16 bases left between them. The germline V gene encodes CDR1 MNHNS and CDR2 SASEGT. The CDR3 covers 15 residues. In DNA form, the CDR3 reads TGTGCCAGCAGCGGCGGCCTAGAGGGTTCCTACGAGCAGTACTTC. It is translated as CASSGGLEGSYEQYF.

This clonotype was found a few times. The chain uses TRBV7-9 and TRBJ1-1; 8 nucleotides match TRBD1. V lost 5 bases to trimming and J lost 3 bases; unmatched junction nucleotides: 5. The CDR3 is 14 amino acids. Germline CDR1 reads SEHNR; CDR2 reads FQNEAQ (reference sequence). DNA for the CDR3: TGTGCCAGCAGCGTGGACAGGGTGGACACTGAAGCTTTCTTT. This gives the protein CASSVDRVDTEAFF.

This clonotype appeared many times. The CDR3 protein is CASRNGGASNQPQHF. CDR3 sequence (DNA): TGTGCCAGCCGGAACGGGGGGGCTAGCAATCAGCCCCAGCATTTT. V and J are TRBV6-6 and TRBJ1-5; D is perhaps TRBD1 (6 bases). The CDR3 sequence is 15 residues long. In germline, CDR1 is MNHNY, CDR2 SVGAGI (reference sequence). V lost 8 bases, J lost 0 bases, and 14 bases lay in between.

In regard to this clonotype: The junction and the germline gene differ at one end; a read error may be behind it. As DNA, the CDR3 is TGCAACGTTGAGGGTGGGGCCCAAGAGACCCAGTATTTC. This gives the protein CNVEGGAQETQYF. The J gene is TRBJ2-5, the V gene TRBV29-1; D tentatively reads TRBD1 or TRBD2 (5 bases each). Germline V CDR1 and CDR2: SQVTM, ANQGSEA. The CDR3 has 13 amino acids. Complete variable domain (other parts from reference TRBV29-1 and TRBJ2-5): SAVISQKPSRDICQRGTSLTIQCQVDSQVTMMFWYRQQPGQSLTLIATANQGSEATYESGFVIDKFPISRPNLTFSTLTVSNMSPEDSSIYLCNVEGGAQETQYFGPGTRLLVL.

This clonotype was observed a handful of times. The CDR3 loop reads CASSSSGTVSYNEQFF. CDR3 DNA sequence: TGTGCCAGCAGTTCCTCCGGGACAGTCTCCTACAATGAGCAGTTCTTC. The chain joins TRBV28 to TRBJ2-1, with TRBD1 identical over 7 bases. V trimming: 4 bases; J trimming: 0 bases; junction bases outside the gene matches: 6. The germline V gene encodes CDR1 MDHEN and CDR2 SYDVKM. This CDR3 region has 16 residues. Looking up the rest from reference TRBV28 and TRBJ2-1 gives the full variable domain: DVKVTQSSRYLVKRTGEKVFLECVQDMDHENMFWYRQDPGLGLRLIYFSYDVKMKEKGDIPEGYSVSREKKERFSLILESASTNQTSMYLCASSSSGTVSYNEQFFGPGTRLTVL.

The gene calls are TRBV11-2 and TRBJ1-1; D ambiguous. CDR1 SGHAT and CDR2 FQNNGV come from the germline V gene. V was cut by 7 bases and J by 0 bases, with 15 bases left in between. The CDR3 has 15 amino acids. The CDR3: CASNLDPSVNTEAFF. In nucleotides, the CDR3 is TGTGCCAGCAACCTAGATCCCTCTGTGAACACTGAAGCTTTCTTT.

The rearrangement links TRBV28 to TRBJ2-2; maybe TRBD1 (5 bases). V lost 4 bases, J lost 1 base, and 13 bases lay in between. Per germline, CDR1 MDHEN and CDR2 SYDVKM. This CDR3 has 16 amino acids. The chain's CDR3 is CASSSRRDKNTGELFF. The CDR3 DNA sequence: TGTGCCAGCAGTTCCCGCAGGGATAAGAACACCGGGGAGCTGTTTTTT.

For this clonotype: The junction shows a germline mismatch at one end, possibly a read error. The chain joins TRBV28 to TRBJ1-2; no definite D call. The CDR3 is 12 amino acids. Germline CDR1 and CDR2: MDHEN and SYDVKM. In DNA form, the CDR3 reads TGTGCCAGTAGTTTACCGAACTATGGCTACACCTTC. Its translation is CASSLPNYGYTF.

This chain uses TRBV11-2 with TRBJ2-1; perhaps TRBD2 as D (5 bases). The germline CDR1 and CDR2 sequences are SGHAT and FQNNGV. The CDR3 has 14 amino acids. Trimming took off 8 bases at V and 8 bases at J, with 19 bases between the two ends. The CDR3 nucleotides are TGTGCCAGCTGCCCCGAGGGCAGTTCCGATGAGCAGTTCTTC. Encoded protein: CASCPEGSSDEQFF. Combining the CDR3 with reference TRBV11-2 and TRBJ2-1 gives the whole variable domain EAGVAQSPRYKIIEKRQSVAFWCNPISGHATLYWYQQILGQGPKLLIQFQNNGVVDDSQLPKDRFSAERLKGVDSTLKIQPAKLEDSAVYLCASCPEGSSDEQFFGPGTRLTVL.

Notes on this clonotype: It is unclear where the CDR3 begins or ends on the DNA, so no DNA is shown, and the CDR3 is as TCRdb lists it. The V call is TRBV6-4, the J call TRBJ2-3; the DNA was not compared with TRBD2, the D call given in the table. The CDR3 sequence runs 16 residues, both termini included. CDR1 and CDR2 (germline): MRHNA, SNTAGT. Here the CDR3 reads CASSDVAGGSTDTYYF.